The source of this T cell receptor (beta chain) is a study of neurological immune-mediated disorders. By proportion, this clonotype is medium-sized. This CDR3 contains 15 residues. V lost 5 bases, J lost 3 bases, and 7 bases stayed unmatched. CDR1 is SGHTA, CDR2 FQGNSA, per germline. TCRdb independently ran MiXCR on the 5' RACE reads; one entry per CDR3 protein. The sample includes about 48,000 distinct CDR3 sequences, 5.8% of them seen just once. This chain uses TRBV7-2 with TRBJ2-3; TRBD2 agrees at 8 bases. The source of this sequence is a woman between 18 and 29 years old with multiple sclerosis. Sequencing was performed on CD4+ T cells from blood. The chain's CDR3 is CASSPRGGWTDTQYF. CDR3 coding DNA: TGTGCCAGCAGCCCTCGGGGGGGGTGGACAGATACGCAGTATTTT.